The following is a TCR beta chain sequence with its context. This clone was observed a handful of times. Its antigen is unknown. The record has no base qualities; no much larger clone is one base away. The V end loses 0 bases and the J end loses 5 bases, and a stretch of 4 bases separates them. Based on the germline V gene (reference sequence), the CDR1 and CDR2 sequences are LNHNV and YYDKDF. The cysteine opens and the phenylalanine closes a CDR3 of 12 amino acids. The CDR3 DNA has 36 bases and is translated from base 1. A single peripheral blood draw of approximately 0.11 L on average was collected from each donor into heparinised tubes. A BD FACSAria II was used to sort naive, central memory, regulatory and stem cell-like memory CD4+ T cells with a panel that included CD45RO, CCR7, CD25, CD127, CD95 and CD27. A purity above 95% was achieved for all sorted populations. Right away, PBMCs were isolated by Lymphoprep density gradient centrifugation and were stained directly, with no culture step. So that batch effects would be minimized, each experiment stained and sorted samples in pairs, pairing one healthy donor with one patient.

The entry originates in a study of beta chain features in type 1 diabetes (dated by TCRdb to the late 2010s). Regarding the study in general: Mean age, gender distribution, total cell number and subset yield were not different between patients and healthy donors. A total of some 110 million sorted cells were examined across all samples, and the number of cells per subset was strongly correlated with RNA yield. In the study, TCRB repertoires of sorted circulating CD4+ T cell subsets from recently diagnosed type 1 diabetes patients were compared with those of matched healthy donors. Regulatory and stem cell-like memory subsets were isolated from only 8 patients and 8 healthy donors, whereas naive and central memory subsets came from all 30 or so donors.

The study at large found these results: PCR might favor shorter templates, but patient and control samples were amplified and corrected together, so any skew would affect both groups equally. In all four CD4+ subsets, TCRB CDR3 length was moderately but significantly shorter in type 1 diabetes patients. Naive, central memory and regulatory TCRB repertoires appeared to be more similar among patients than among healthy donors. At VDJ recombination sites, type 1 diabetes patients had fewer insertions and more deleted nucleotides, which implies abnormalities in thymic rearrangement. Because small numbers of individuals were included in the HLA sub-analyses, any influence of HLA type on TCRB rearrangement was left unresolved. Because cDNA was sequenced instead of genomic DNA, activated cells with high expression could be over-represented, although the groups did not differ in activation or CD3 levels.

The High Capacity cDNA Reverse Transcription Kit was used to reverse transcribe all of the isolated RNA, meaning that expressed TCRB transcripts were what got sequenced. Deep immunoSEQ sequencing was applied to naive, central memory and regulatory T cell samples, giving an average of roughly 3.5 million total reads per sample. Sorted cells were lysed in RLT buffer and RNA was extracted with DNase-treated RNeasy Micro or Mini kits, depending on cell number. Each cell subset was processed on its own to prevent cross-contamination, while patient and healthy donor samples were processed together. The immunoSEQ multiplex PCR was used to amplify TCRB sequences from cDNA, generating 87-bp fragments that spanned the CDR3 region. Sequencing of the amplicons was performed on the Illumina HiSeq platform. The source study handled its data this way. Synthetic template baselines were used to correct PCR bias computationally, reads within Hamming distance 2 were collapsed together, and singletons that could not be merged were discarded. Reads were aligned against IMGT so that V, D and J genes, CDR3 length and insertions or deletions at six rearrangement sites could be assigned. Within each subset, clonotype counts were normalized to sorted cell number, and only after that were true diversity and Gini coefficients computed with the tcR R package. The overlap coefficient, calculated on TCRB nucleotide sequences, was used to measure repertoire sharing. Out-of-frame TCRB sequences from naive cells were analyzed as a proxy for the pre-selection repertoire. TCRdb obtained this table from immuneACCESS and retained in-frame rearrangements with V and J assigned. These tables miss some clones; where compared with another copy, unresolved V genes account for less than half of the shortfall, and the remainder is unexplained. Clone size and V and J calls were adopted from that table, with D and trimming inferred from the DNA. The sample table holds over 350,000 clones, of which over 12% were seen once. In total, the top ten clones hold 0.019% of the sample.

The chain is made from TRBV15 and TRBJ2-5, with the D gene not confidently named. The TCR originated in a woman under 30 in good health. Sequencing input: naive CD4+ T cells from blood. The label giving this sample's cell subset or site can be read as: true naive CD4+ T cells. At the DNA level, the sequence is TGTGCCACCAGCAGAGATCCGGAGACCCAGTACTTC. Its coded protein is CATSRDPETQYF.